The sequence of this TCR beta chain was determined in a study of response to subunit inactivated influenza vaccine. General observations from the study: The authors suggested that few new T cells are recruited per seasonal influenza vaccination.

As to this clonotype: Its specificity is not known.

The CDR3 is 13 amino acids. CDR1 and CDR2 (germline): SQVTM, ANQGSEA. Between the trimmed V and J ends, which lost 7 bases and 0 bases, there was a span of 9 bases. TCRdb re-called the RT-PCR reads with MiXCR, one entry per CDR3 protein. The top ten clones hold approximately 11% of a sample with under 850,000 distinct CDR3 sequences, under 20% of them seen once. The clonotype was recovered from a man aged 50 to 60 who received an inactivated influenza vaccine. The sample consisted of PBMCs from blood, taken more than 4 days after vaccination. V usage is TRBV29-1 and J usage is TRBJ2-2; possible D gene TRBD1, 6 bases. The CDR3 is CSAGHPNTGELFF. The DNA for the CDR3 is TGCAGCGCGGGACACCCGAACACCGGGGAGCTGTTTTTT.